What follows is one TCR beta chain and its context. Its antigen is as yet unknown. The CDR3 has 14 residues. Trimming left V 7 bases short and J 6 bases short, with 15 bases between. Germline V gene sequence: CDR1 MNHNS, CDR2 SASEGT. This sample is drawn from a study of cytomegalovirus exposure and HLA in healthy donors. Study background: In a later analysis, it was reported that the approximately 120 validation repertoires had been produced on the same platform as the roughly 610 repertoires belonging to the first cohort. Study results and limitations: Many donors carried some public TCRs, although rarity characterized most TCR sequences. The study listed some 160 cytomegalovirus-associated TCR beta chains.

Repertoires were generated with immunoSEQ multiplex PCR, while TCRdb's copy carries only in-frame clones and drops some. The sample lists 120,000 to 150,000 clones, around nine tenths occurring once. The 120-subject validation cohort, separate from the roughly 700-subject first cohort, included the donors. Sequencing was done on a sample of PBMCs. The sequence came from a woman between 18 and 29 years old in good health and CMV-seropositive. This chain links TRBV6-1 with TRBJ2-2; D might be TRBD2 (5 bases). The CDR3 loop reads CASIFTRSAGELFF. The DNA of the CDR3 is TGTGCCAGCATTTTCACTAGATCGGCCGGGGAGCTGTTTTTT.